A single sample gave rise to the 22 T cell receptor beta chains below, sequenced in a study of CD8 T cells in Susac syndrome. With random hexamers, reverse transcription was performed on roughly 0.45 to 1 ug of RNA. TCRdb re-analysed the immunoSEQ multiplex PCR reads in MiXCR, keeping a single row per CDR3 protein. The profile shows about 110,000 distinct CDR3 sequences, 95% to 98% of them singletons. The sequencing input was CD4+ T cells from PBMCs. The receptors were gathered from a human donor in good health.

The genes are TRBV28 and TRBJ2-3; 12 bases agree with TRBD2. The CDR3 sequence is 17 residues long. The germline V gene has CDR1 MDHEN and CDR2 SYDVKM. After removal of 2 bases from V and 5 bases from J, the junction contained 8 bases not matched to a gene. In DNA form, the CDR3 reads TGTGCCAGCAGTTTAGGACCCCTAGCGGGAGGGGTAGATACGCAGTATTTT. This codes for CASSLGPLAGGVDTQYF.

The chain employs TRBV5-1 and TRBJ2-5, with TRBD1 identical over 11 bases. CDR1 is SGHRS and CDR2 is YFSETQ in the germline V gene. V gave up 3 bases and J gave up 5 bases; unmatched junction bases: 9. This CDR3 is built from 16 residues. CDR3 coding DNA: TGCGCCAGCAGCTCGTCTTCCGGGACAGGGGGGGAGACCCAGTACTTC. Translation: CASSSSSGTGGETQYF.

V gene TRBV5-6 combines with J gene TRBJ2-2; 7 nucleotides agree with TRBD2. The CDR3 has 15 amino acids. Germline lookup yields CDR1 SGHDT and CDR2 YYEEEE. J lost 7 bases, V lost 5 bases, and 11 bases had no gene match. CDR3 in DNA: TGTGCCAGCAGGAAACGCGGGGGAAATGGCGGGGAGCTGTTTTTT. It yields the protein CASRKRGGNGGELFF.

The gene calls are TRBV7-8 and TRBJ2-3; the match to TRBD2 covers 7 bases. Per the germline V gene, CDR1 is SGHVS and CDR2 is FQNEAQ. This CDR3 has 18 residues. The V segment lost 5 bases and the J segment 0 bases; nucleotides outside the gene matches: 14. This CDR3 is CASSQRVARGGSTDTQYF. The CDR3 nucleotides read TGTGCCAGCAGCCAGAGGGTGGCACGGGGAGGGAGCACAGATACGCAGTATTTT.

The V and J genes are TRBV19 and TRBJ2-3; 7 bases map to TRBD1. In germline, CDR1 is LNHDA, CDR2 SQIVND (reference sequence). Trimming at V came to 6 bases and at J to 3 bases, leaving 12 bases not matched to a gene. CDR3 length equals 16 residues. CDR3: CASSHLKGAGTDTQYF. Written as DNA, the CDR3 is TGTGCCAGTAGCCACTTGAAGGGGGCAGGAACAGATACGCAGTATTTT.

This sequence joins TRBV4-2 and TRBJ2-7; no definite D call. This CDR3 region has 12 residues. CDR1 is LGHNA and CDR2 is YNFKEQ in the germline V gene. V lost 0 bases and J 3 bases, leaving 3 bases between the germline ends. The CDR3 DNA reads TGTGCCAGCAGCCAAGAAAGCTACGAGCAGTACTTC. As protein: CASSQESYEQYF.

V is TRBV20-1 and J is TRBJ1-5; D is ambiguous. The CDR3 has 13 residues. V was pared by 2 bases and J by 4 bases, with 9 bases between. Germline V lookup: CDR1 DFQATT, CDR2 SNEGSKA (reference sequence). CDR3 residues: CSARLNQNQPQHF. CDR3 in DNA: TGCAGTGCTAGACTAAACCAGAATCAGCCCCAGCATTTT.

The rearrangement uses TRBV5-4 and TRBJ2-1, with 11 bases lining up with TRBD2. The V gene's germline CDR1 is SGHNT and CDR2 YYREEE (reference sequence). The V gene end was trimmed by 4 bases and the J gene end by 6 bases; junction bases not matched to a gene: 12. CDR3 size: 17 residues. The CDR3 sequence: CASSRAVAGGLANEQFF. The CDR3 DNA is TGTGCCAGCAGCCGCGCTGTAGCGGGAGGGCTTGCCAATGAGCAGTTCTTC.

The V call is TRBV5-1, the J call TRBJ2-2; 9 bases are shared with TRBD1. The ends lost 4 bases at V and 0 bases at J; junction bases unmatched: 7. There are 17 residues in the CDR3. CDR1 is SGHRS, CDR2 YFSETQ, per germline. CDR3 region: CASSTRTGATNTGELFF. Written as DNA, the CDR3 is TGCGCCAGCAGCACTCGGACAGGGGCGACGAACACCGGGGAGCTGTTTTTT.

The V and J genes are TRBV28 and TRBJ2-2; D perhaps matches TRBD1 (6 bases). Germline values: CDR1 MDHEN, CDR2 SYDVKM. The CDR3 is made up of 14 amino acids. Trimming left V 5 bases short and J 5 bases short, with 12 bases between. CDR3 sequence: CASSPRGWTGELFF. In DNA form, the CDR3 reads TGTGCCAGCAGTCCCAGGGGATGGACCGGGGAGCTGTTTTTT.

The sample holds one count of this clonotype. The CDR3 protein is CAWSPLLKAFF. The CDR3 bases are TGTGCCTGGAGTCCGCTCCTTAAAGCTTTCTTT. The gene calls are TRBV30 and TRBJ1-1; no clear D. CDR1 and CDR2 (germline): GTSNPN, SVGIG (reference sequence). CDR3 length equals 11 residues. Deletions cut 2 bases from V and 9 bases from J, with 10 bases between.

J is TRBJ2-1 and V is TRBV7-9; 10 positions agree with TRBD2. Germline loops: CDR1 SEHNR, CDR2 FQNEAQ (reference sequence). This CDR3 spans 17 amino acids. Trimming removed 1 base from V and 7 bases from J; junction bases left unmatched: 10. In nucleotides, the CDR3 is TGTGCCAGCAGCTTAGTGGCTAGCGGGAGATTACGGAATGAGCAGTTCTTC. This translates into CASSLVASGRLRNEQFF. Using reference TRBV7-9 and TRBJ2-1 for the parts outside the CDR3, the full variable domain is DTGVSQNPRHKITKRGQNVTFRCDPISEHNRLYWYRQTLGQGPEFLTYFQNEAQLEKSRLLSDRFSAERPKGSFSTLEIQRTEQGDSAMYLCASSLVASGRLRNEQFFGPGTRLTVL.

The chain is built from TRBV19 and TRBJ2-2; the D gene is possibly TRBD1 (6 bases). V lost 6 bases and J 3 bases, leaving 8 bases between the germline ends. The CDR3 spans 13 residues. CDR1 is LNHDA, CDR2 SQIVND, per germline (reference sequence). The CDR3 loop is CASSGQYTGELFF. The DNA of the CDR3 is TGTGCCAGTAGCGGACAGTACACCGGGGAGCTGTTTTTT.

V and J are TRBV28 and TRBJ1-5; 9 bases match TRBD1. The CDR3 has 15 residues. Germline loops: CDR1 MDHEN, CDR2 SYDVKM. Unmatched junction bases numbered 6, after V lost 4 bases and J lost 5 bases. CDR3 in amino acids: CASSSSGTGYQPQHF. CDR3 coding DNA: TGTGCCAGCAGTTCCTCCGGGACAGGGTATCAGCCCCAGCATTTT.

This sequence joins TRBV18 and TRBJ2-3, with TRBD1 matching 9 bases. The CDR3 totals 14 residues. After removal of 3 bases from V and 6 bases from J, the junction contained 4 bases not matched to a gene. Germline CDR1 KGHSH, CDR2 LQKENI. CDR3 protein: CASSPLDRGDTQYF. The CDR3 DNA sequence: TGTGCCAGCTCACCCTTAGACAGGGGGGATACGCAGTATTTT.

J is TRBJ1-4 and V is TRBV28; weak D call: TRBD1 (5 bases). V gave up 5 bases and J gave up 0 bases, with 10 bases separating them. Germline CDR1 is MDHEN and CDR2 is SYDVKM. The CDR3 loop spans 15 amino acids. In DNA, the CDR3 is TGTGCCAGCAGTCCCGGGACCGCAACTAATGAAAAACTGTTTTTT. It encodes CASSPGTATNEKLFF.

This chain joins TRBV7-9 and TRBJ2-7; D is possibly TRBD2 (5 bases). This CDR3 contains 13 residues. The germline CDR1 and CDR2 sequences are SEHNR and FQNEAQ (reference sequence). V was shortened by 9 bases and J by 1 base, with 13 bases between the two germline ends. The CDR3 here is CASERSGSYEQYF. The DNA for the CDR3 is TGTGCCAGTGAGCGCTCGGGGTCCTACGAGCAGTACTTC.

The chain uses TRBV7-3 and TRBJ2-5, with D perhaps TRBD1 (6 bases). The CDR3 is 13 residues long. Germline V gene data show CDR1 as SGHTA and CDR2 as FQGTGA. Trimming took off 6 bases at V and 1 base at J, with 9 bases between the two ends. CDR3 residues: CASSSGVQETQYF. CDR3 in DNA: TGTGCCAGCAGTTCAGGGGTCCAAGAGACCCAGTACTTC.

The chain links TRBV27 to TRBJ2-1; D unresolved. The CDR3 sequence is 15 residues long. Germline V lookup: CDR1 MNHEY, CDR2 SMNVEV (reference sequence). Trimming pared 4 bases from V and 1 base from J, leaving 11 bases between. CDR3 DNA sequence: TGTGCCAGCAGTTACGGGTACGATTCCTACAATGAGCAGTTCTTC. This codes for CASSYGYDSYNEQFF.

The V and J genes are TRBV13 and TRBJ2-6, with D possibly TRBD1 on 6 matching bases. This CDR3 is built from 17 residues. Trimming stripped 3 bases from V and 4 bases from J, with 16 bases between. Per the germline V gene, CDR1 is PRHDT and CDR2 is FYEKMQ (reference sequence). CDR3 protein: CASSLGALMRGANVLTF. The DNA of the CDR3 is TGTGCCAGCAGCTTGGGGGCCCTCATGCGGGGGGCCAACGTCCTGACTTTC.

The chain links TRBV29-1 to TRBJ2-5; 9 nucleotides agree with TRBD1. The ends lost 4 bases at V and 1 base at J; junction bases unmatched: 1. The V gene's germline CDR1 is SQVTM and CDR2 ANQGSEA. This CDR3 spans 13 amino acids. In DNA, the CDR3 is TGCAGCGTTGTACAGGGGGCCCAAGAGACCCAGTACTTC. This codes for CSVVQGAQETQYF. The entire variable domain, with the rest obtained from reference TRBV29-1 and TRBJ2-5, is as follows: SAVISQKPSRDICQRGTSLTIQCQVDSQVTMMFWYRQQPGQSLTLIATANQGSEATYESGFVIDKFPISRPNLTFSTLTVSNMSPEDSSIYLCSVVQGAQETQYFGPGTRLLVL.

V gene TRBV20-1 combines with J gene TRBJ2-2; perhaps TRBD1 as D (6 bases). CDR1 and CDR2 from the germline V gene are DFQATT and SNEGSKA (reference sequence). CDR3 size: 16 residues. Trimming left V 5 bases short and J 6 bases short, with 22 bases between. CDR3 sequence reads: CSAVRDTTRGAGELFF. The CDR3 coding sequence is TGCAGTGCTGTCCGGGACACAACGAGGGGTGCCGGGGAGCTGTTTTTT.